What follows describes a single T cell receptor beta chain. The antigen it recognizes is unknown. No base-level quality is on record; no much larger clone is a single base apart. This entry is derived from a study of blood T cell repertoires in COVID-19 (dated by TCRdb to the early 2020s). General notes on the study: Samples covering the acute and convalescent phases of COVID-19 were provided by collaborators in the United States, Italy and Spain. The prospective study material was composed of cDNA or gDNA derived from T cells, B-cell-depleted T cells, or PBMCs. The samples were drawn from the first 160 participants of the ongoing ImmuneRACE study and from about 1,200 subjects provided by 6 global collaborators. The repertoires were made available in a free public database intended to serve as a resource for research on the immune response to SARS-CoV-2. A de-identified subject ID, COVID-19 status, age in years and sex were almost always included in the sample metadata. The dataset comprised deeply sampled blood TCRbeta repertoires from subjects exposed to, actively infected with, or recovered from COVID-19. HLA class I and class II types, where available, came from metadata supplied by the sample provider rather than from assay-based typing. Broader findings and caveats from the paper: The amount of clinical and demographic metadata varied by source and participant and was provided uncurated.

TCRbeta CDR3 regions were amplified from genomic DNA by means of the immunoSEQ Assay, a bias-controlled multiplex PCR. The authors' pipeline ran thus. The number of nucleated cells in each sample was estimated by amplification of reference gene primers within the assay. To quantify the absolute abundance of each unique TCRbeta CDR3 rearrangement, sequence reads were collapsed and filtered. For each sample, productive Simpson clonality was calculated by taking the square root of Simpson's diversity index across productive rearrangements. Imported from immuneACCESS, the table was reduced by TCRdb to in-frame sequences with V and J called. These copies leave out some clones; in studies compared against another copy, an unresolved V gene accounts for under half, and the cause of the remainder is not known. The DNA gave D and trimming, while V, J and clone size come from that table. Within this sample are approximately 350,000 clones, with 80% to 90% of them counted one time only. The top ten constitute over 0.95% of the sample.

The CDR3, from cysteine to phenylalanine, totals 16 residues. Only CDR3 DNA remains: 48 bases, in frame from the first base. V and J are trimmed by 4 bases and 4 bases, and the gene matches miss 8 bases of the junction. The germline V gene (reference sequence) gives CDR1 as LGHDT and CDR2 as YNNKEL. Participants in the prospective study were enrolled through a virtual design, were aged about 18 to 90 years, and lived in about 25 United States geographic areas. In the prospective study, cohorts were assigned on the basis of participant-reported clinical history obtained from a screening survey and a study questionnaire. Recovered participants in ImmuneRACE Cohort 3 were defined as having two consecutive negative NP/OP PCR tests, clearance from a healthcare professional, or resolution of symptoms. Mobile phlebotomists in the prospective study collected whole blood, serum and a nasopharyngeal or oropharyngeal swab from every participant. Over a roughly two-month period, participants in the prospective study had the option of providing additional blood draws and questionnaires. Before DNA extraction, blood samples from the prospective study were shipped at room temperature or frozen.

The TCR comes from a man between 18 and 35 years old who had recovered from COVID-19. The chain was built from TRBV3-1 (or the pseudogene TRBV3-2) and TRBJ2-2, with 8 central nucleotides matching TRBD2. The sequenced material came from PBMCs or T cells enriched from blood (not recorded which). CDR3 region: CASSLNPGGVTGELFF. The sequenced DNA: TGTGCCAGCAGCCTGAATCCGGGGGGGGTCACCGGGGAGCTGTTTTTT.